This T cell receptor (beta chain) was retrieved from a study of early T cells in non-severe SARS-CoV-2 infection. TCRdb ran MiXCR on the 5' RACE reads and lists one entry per CDR3 protein. The sample holds about 59,000 distinct CDR3 sequences, over 10% seen once. The sequence was obtained from an adult who was a healthcare worker with PCR-confirmed SARS-CoV-2 infection or an uninfected control (not recorded which). Source: whole blood, taken at baseline.

The CDR3 bases are TGTGCCAGCAGCTCAACAGGAGCTAACTATGGCTACACCTTC. Protein: CASSSTGANYGYTF. The chain recombines TRBV2 with TRBJ1-2; a possible D gene is TRBD1 (5 bases). With 6 bases removed from V and 0 bases from J, the gap between germline ends came to 11 bases. The CDR3 runs to 14 residues. From germline, CDR1 is SNHLY and CDR2 FYNNEI.